A selection of T cell receptor beta chains follows, all from one sample in a study of monozygotic twins with inflammatory bowel disease. TCRdb reprocessed the 5' RACE reads, with one entry per CDR3 protein and no DNA. The table lists around 450,000 distinct CDR3 sequences. Sequencing used blood. The receptors shown here come from a human donor with ulcerative colitis or Crohn's disease, or a healthy co-twin of an affected twin (not recorded which). The CDR3 runs from the conserved cysteine through the conserved F or W. Fields, in order: J gene, V gene, clone size, CDR3 protein. Size is stated for part of the rows, as once, few or many counts, or as a class when the clone is expanded.

TRBJ2-1 TRBV11-1 NA CASSTTSGRLSSYNEQFF
TRBJ2-2 TRBV14 NA CASSQGVGYTGELFF
TRBJ2-3 TRBV29-1 NA CSAGGTSDTQYF
TRBJ1-6 TRBV20-1 NA CSARDEMGNSPLHF
TRBJ1-4 TRBV19 NA CATMLPGSNEKLFF
TRBJ2-1 TRBV5-1 NA CASRETGQAYNEQFF
TRBJ2-3 TRBV7-8 NA CASSSETSGGWDTQYF
TRBJ1-5 TRBV12-3/TRBV12-4 NA CASSLNMAQPQHF
TRBJ2-2 TRBV3-1 NA CASSPTSLNTGELFF
TRBJ2-3 TRBV6-2/TRBV6-3 NA CASSNGLAAQQDTQYF
TRBJ2-7 TRBV7-4 NA CASSSQGGKLPSYEQYF
TRBJ2-3 TRBV29-1 NA CSVRDSSTQYF
TRBJ1-1 TRBV5-1 NA CASSSDPVGTEAFF
TRBJ1-6 TRBV12-3/TRBV12-4 NA CASSITGGDSPLHF
TRBJ2-7 TRBV28 NA CASSLVQGLSSYEQYF
TRBJ2-5 TRBV7-9 NA CASSPIAGSSKQETQYF
TRBJ1-1 TRBV5-1 NA CASSGTGQRNTEAFF
TRBJ2-1 TRBV9 NA CASSVVEAGGLYEQFF
TRBJ2-2 TRBV7-6 NA CASSDRQMNTGELFF
TRBJ1-1 TRBV6-2/TRBV6-3 NA CASSYRETGWTEAFF
TRBJ2-3 TRBV20-1 NA CSAILEPDTQYF
TRBJ1-2 TRBV2 NA CASSDDQRTGYTF
TRBJ2-1 TRBV7-6 NA CASSSPWRGECSNEQFF
TRBJ1-1 TRBV20-1 NA CSARVGTDFTEAFF
TRBJ2-7 TRBV7-9 NA CASSPDPSSYEQYF
TRBJ2-3 TRBV7-3 NA CASSSEGSTDTQYF
TRBJ2-5 TRBV5-1 NA CASSLLTIESETQYF
TRBJ2-2 TRBV5-1 NA CASSSRTEETGELFF
TRBJ2-7 TRBV3-1 NA CASSQVALPTYEQYF
TRBJ2-1 TRBV18 NA CASSPPTAGVVDEQFF
TRBJ1-4 TRBV2 NA CASRSEGEKLFF
TRBJ2-2 TRBV5-1 NA CASSLKWAGNTGELFF
TRBJ2-6 TRBV2 NA CASSEQILSGANVLTF
TRBJ1-6 TRBV6-5 NA CASSYRDGTSAGALHF
TRBJ1-1 TRBV18 NA CASSPPMVPEAFF
TRBJ2-5 TRBV29-1 NA CSVRRTGGEETQYF
TRBJ2-3 TRBV12-3/TRBV12-4 NA CASSFGGAQDTQYF
TRBJ2-7 TRBV6-1 NA CASSEQVTTYEQYF
TRBJ1-1 TRBV5-1 medium-sized CASSLEGSFTEAFF
TRBJ2-5 TRBV3-1 NA CASSQDNRANMKETQYF
TRBJ1-5 TRBV28 NA CASRPIDSRNQPQHF
TRBJ2-6 TRBV6-2/TRBV6-3 NA CASTEQLSGANVLTF